The present entry profiles one T cell receptor (beta chain) with its context. Recruitment covered about 25 US areas and drew participants whose ages spanned roughly 18 to 90 years. Measured with immunoSEQ multiplex PCR; TCRdb has only the in-frame clones, and not every one. The sample records roughly 290,000 clones, around 91% being singletons. This sample was taken from a study of blood T cell repertoires in COVID-19. Germline V gene sequence: CDR1 GTSNPN, CDR2 SVGIG (reference sequence). CDR3 length equals 15 residues. The V and J ends lost 3 bases and 6 bases respectively, with 21 bases between them.

The source of this sequence is a young woman with acute COVID-19. The V call is TRBV30, the J call TRBJ2-7, with D perhaps matching TRBD2 (5 bases). Sequences were obtained from PBMCs or T cells enriched from blood (not recorded which). The CDR3 spells CAWSIANRLYGEQYF. CDR3 nucleotide sequence: TGTGCCTGGAGCATAGCGAACCGCCTTTACGGCGAGCAGTACTTC.